The 20 T cell receptor beta chains given below trace back to one sample, sequenced in a study of T cells in Graves' hyperthyroidism and ophthalmopathy (dated by TCRdb to between 2017 and 2020). Library preparation used multiplex PCR. The listed sequencing device is Illumina HiSeq 2000. The TCR beta CDR3 regions were amplified from the RNA transcripts. For the first round of RT-PCR on the TCR CDR3, the HTBI primer set was used together with the Qiagen OneStep RT-PCR kit. Clones were called with MiXCR by TCRdb after fastp trimmed the public reads at Q25, and only in-frame beta chains were retained. Rows with one shared CDR3 protein collapse into an entry with the most common genes and DNA. This sample lists under 450,000 distinct CDR3 sequences; 15% to 19% were detected once. The leading ten clones occupy about 14% of the sample. Sequences were obtained from blood. These receptors were obtained from a woman aged 18-29 years with Graves' hyperthyroidism.

This clonotype was picked up a small number of times. The chain recombines TRBV7-2 with TRBJ1-5, with TRBD1 as a possible D gene (6 bases). Germline assignment: CDR1 SGHTA and CDR2 FQGNSA. Trimming left V 5 bases short and J 4 bases short, with 12 bases between. CDR3 length: 14 amino acids. The CDR3 DNA follows: TGTGCCAGCAGCCGGGACACGCAAAATCAGCCCCAGCATTTT. This codes for CASSRDTQNQPQHF.

This clonotype was detected ten times or more. V usage is TRBV20-1 and J usage is TRBJ2-3, with D possibly being TRBD2 (6 bases). Trimming removed 4 bases from V and 4 bases from J, with 21 bases in between. The CDR3 consists of 16 residues. The germline CDR1 and CDR2 sequences are DFQATT and SNEGSKA (reference sequence). CDR3 bases: TGCAGTGCTATACATCGGGCGGGACTCCCCCCAGATACGCAGTATTTT. This codes for CSAIHRAGLPPDTQYF.

This clonotype appeared many times. V usage is TRBV7-9 and J usage is TRBJ2-1, with TRBD2 identical over 10 bases. This CDR3 has 18 amino acids. Germline V lookup: CDR1 SEHNR, CDR2 FQNEAQ (reference sequence). After removal of 1 base from V and 6 bases from J, the junction contained 12 bases not matched to a gene. The DNA of the CDR3 is TGTGCCAGCAGCTTAGTTGGGTTCGCGCTAGCGGGAGCCAATGAGCAGTTCTTC. Protein product: CASSLVGFALAGANEQFF.

The rearrangement joins TRBV4-1 to TRBJ2-3; 9 bases align to TRBD1. CDR1 MGHRA and CDR2 YSYEKL come from the germline V gene. The CDR3 loop spans 16 amino acids. The junction had 5 bases not matched to a gene; V was cut back by 4 bases and J by 0 bases. The CDR3 sequence is CASSRSGTGSTDTQYF. The CDR3, as DNA: TGCGCCAGCAGCCGGTCCGGGACAGGGAGCACAGATACGCAGTATTTT.

This clonotype was seen repeatedly, ten times or more. The chain joins TRBV6-1 to TRBJ2-1; perhaps TRBD2 as D (8 bases). This CDR3 has 16 residues. From germline, CDR1 is MNHNS and CDR2 SASEGT. Trimming removed 5 bases at V and 8 bases at J, with 22 bases between. CDR3 nucleotide sequence: TGTGCCAGCAGTTCCCACGGACTAGCAGGGGGGGATGAGCAGTTCTTC. Residues: CASSSHGLAGGDEQFF.

Only a few counts were recorded for this clonotype. This rearrangement joins TRBV6-2 or TRBV6-3 to TRBJ1-2; D might be TRBD1 (5 bases). The V end was cut by 3 bases, the J end by 4 bases, with 24 bases between. This CDR3 comprises 18 residues. CDR1 and CDR2 (germline): MNHEY, SVGEGT. Here the CDR3 reads CASSYFFSGTREFYGYTF. The CDR3 nucleotides read TGTGCCAGCAGTTATTTTTTCAGCGGGACCCGGGAATTCTATGGCTACACCTTC.

V is TRBV7-8 and J is TRBJ2-1; 12 nucleotides align to TRBD2. The CDR3 consists of 16 residues. Per germline, CDR1 SGHVS and CDR2 FQNEAQ. The V and J ends lost 3 bases and 9 bases, in that order; junction bases with no gene match: 9. The CDR3 DNA sequence: TGTGCCAGCAGCTTGTCGCTAGCGGGAGGGCCCGGTGAGCAGTTCTTC. It yields the protein CASSLSLAGGPGEQFF.

This clonotype was detected many times. The chain combines TRBV2 with TRBJ1-2, with D hard to call. Germline V CDR1 and CDR2: SNHLY, FYNNEI. Deletions cut 7 bases from V and 6 bases from J, with 12 bases between. The CDR3 runs 12 residues. CDR3 nucleotide sequence: TGTGCCAGCACTCTGGGGTCGAATGGCTACACCTTC. Encoded protein: CASTLGSNGYTF.

This clonotype was seen a few times. The rearrangement uses TRBV10-3 and TRBJ2-1; the match to TRBD2 covers 10 bases. The CDR3 sequence is 14 residues long. V lost 3 bases, J lost 4 bases, and 0 bases stayed unmatched. Germline lookup yields CDR1 ENHRY and CDR2 SYGVKD. DNA of the CDR3: TGTGCCATCAGTGAACTAGCGGGGTACAATGAGCAGTTCTTC. Encoded protein: CAISELAGYNEQFF.

The chain is built from TRBV10-3 and TRBJ2-2, with D possibly TRBD1 on 5 matching bases. CDR1 is ENHRY and CDR2 is SYGVKD in the germline V gene. V lost 7 bases, J lost 0 bases, and 9 bases lay in between. The CDR3 runs 14 residues. CDR3 DNA: TGTGCCATCAAAGACAGCGCGAACACCGGGGAGCTGTTTTTT. This sequence encodes CAIKDSANTGELFF.

The chain couples TRBV12-3 or TRBV12-4 to TRBJ1-1, with no clear D. Trimming pared 5 bases from V and 5 bases from J, leaving 15 bases between. The CDR3 runs to 14 residues. CDR3 nucleotides: TGTGCCAGCAGTAAAACCGGGTTTCTAACTGAAGCTTTCTTT. This codes for CASSKTGFLTEAFF.

As concerns this clonotype: Germline and junction disagree at one end, which may indicate a read error. The V call is TRBV4-1, the J call TRBJ1-1; no reliable D call. Germline CDR1 MGHRA, CDR2 YSYEKL. This CDR3 is 15 amino acids long. The CDR3 DNA reads as TGCACCAGCAGCCAAGATCGCGTCCCCAACACTGAAGCTTTCTTT. Translating it yields CTSSQDRVPNTEAFF.

This clonotype was counted ten times or more. The chain links TRBV24-1 to TRBJ1-2; D is uncertain. The CDR3 is 15 amino acids. Germline values: CDR1 KGHDR, CDR2 SFDVKD. V dropped 4 bases and J dropped 8 bases, with 19 bases sitting between them. CDR3 sequence (DNA): TGTGCCACCAGTGACCCCGTCGGCAGCAAAGGAGGCTACACCTTC. Its protein product is CATSDPVGSKGGYTF.

This clonotype was counted many times. The gene calls are TRBV20-1 and TRBJ2-2; TRBD1 matches 8 bases. CDR1 and CDR2 from the germline V gene are DFQATT and SNEGSKA (reference sequence). The CDR3 covers 16 residues. Unmatched junction bases numbered 10, after V lost 0 bases and J lost 7 bases. The CDR3 reads CSARDLFDRGHGELFF. The DNA for the CDR3 is TGCAGTGCTAGAGATCTTTTCGACAGGGGCCACGGGGAGCTGTTTTTT.

The V and J genes are TRBV4-2 and TRBJ2-1; D may correspond to TRBD1 or TRBD2 (5 bases each). Per the germline V gene, CDR1 is LGHNA and CDR2 is YNFKEQ. The ends were cut back, 4 bases at V and 6 bases at J, with 16 bases in the middle. This CDR3 spans 15 amino acids. In DNA, the CDR3 is TGTGCCAGCAGCCCCCGGGACCCGGGGAGCAATGAGCAGTTCTTC. Translating gives CASSPRDPGSNEQFF.

The J gene is TRBJ1-5, the V gene TRBV10-3; D ambiguous. The CDR3 contains 13 residues. V lost 2 bases, J lost 3 bases, and 5 bases lay in between. CDR1 and CDR2 (germline): ENHRY, SYGVKD. The CDR3 coding sequence is TGTGCCATCAGTGAGACACACAATCAGCCCCAGCATTTT. Protein: CAISETHNQPQHF.

This clonotype was seen ten or more times. The V and J genes are TRBV28 and TRBJ2-7; 9 nucleotides match TRBD1. The junction had 9 bases not matched to a gene; V was cut back by 7 bases and J by 2 bases. Germline assignment: CDR1 MDHEN and CDR2 SYDVKM. The length of the CDR3 is 15 residues. The CDR3 sequence is CASKQQGAGAYEQYF. The CDR3 bases are TGTGCCAGCAAACAACAGGGGGCAGGAGCCTACGAGCAGTACTTC.

Ten or more counts support this clonotype. As DNA, the CDR3 is TGCGCCAGCAGCATTACGCGGGGGGCCCAAACTGAAGCTTTCTTT. Translated, it gives CASSITRGAQTEAFF. The rearrangement joins TRBV5-1 to TRBJ1-1; tentative D call: TRBD1 (6 bases). This CDR3 comprises 15 residues. V lost 4 bases and J lost 5, with 18 bases in between. CDR1 and CDR2 (germline): SGHRS, YFSETQ.

In regard to this clonotype: Just one base apart from a much larger clone, this may be a read error. The chain couples TRBV12-3 or TRBV12-4 to TRBJ2-7; D perhaps matches TRBD1 (5 bases). This CDR3 is 14 amino acids long. Trimming took off 2 bases at V and 2 bases at J, with 10 bases between the two ends. The CDR3 loop reads CASSLLTATYEQYF. The CDR3 DNA follows: TGTGCCAGCAGTTTACTGACAGCAACCTACGAGCAGTACTTC.

This clonotype has at least ten counts. V is TRBV28 and J is TRBJ1-1; a possible D gene is TRBD1 (6 bases). The CDR3 sequence is 15 residues long. Germline CDR1 reads MDHEN; CDR2 reads SYDVKM. Trimming removed 8 bases from V and 0 bases from J, with 16 bases in between. The CDR3 region is CASRVSHRVNTEAFF. Written as DNA, the CDR3 is TGTGCCAGCCGAGTTTCTCACAGGGTGAACACTGAAGCTTTCTTT.